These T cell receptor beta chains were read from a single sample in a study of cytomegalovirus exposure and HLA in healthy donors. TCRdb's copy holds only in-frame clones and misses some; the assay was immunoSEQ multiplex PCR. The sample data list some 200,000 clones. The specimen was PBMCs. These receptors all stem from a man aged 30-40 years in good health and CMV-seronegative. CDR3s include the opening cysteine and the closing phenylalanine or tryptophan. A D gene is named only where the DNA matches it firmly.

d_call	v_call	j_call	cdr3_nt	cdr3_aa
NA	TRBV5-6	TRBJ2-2	TGTGCCAGCAGCTTGCCGCTAGTCCTGAACACCGGGGAGCTGTTTTTT	CASSLPLVLNTGELFF
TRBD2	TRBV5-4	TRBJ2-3	TGTGCCAGCAGCTTCCCTAGCGGGGGTCACACAGATACGCAGTATTTT	CASSFPSGGHTDTQYF
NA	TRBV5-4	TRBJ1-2	TGTGCCAGCAGCTTGGTATCGGCAGGATCTTATGGCTACACCTTC	CASSLVSAGSYGYTF
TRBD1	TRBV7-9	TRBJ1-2	TGTGCCAGCGGACAGGGGGACGGCTACACCTTC	CASGQGDGYTF
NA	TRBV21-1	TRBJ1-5	TGTGCCAGCAGCAAATGCAGGGGCCCGATTCATCGCAATCAGCCCCAGCATTTT	CASSKCRGPIHRNQPQHF
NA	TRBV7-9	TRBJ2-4	TGTGCCAGCAGCTTTCCGGCCGGGGAGAGGAAAAACATTCAGTACTTC	CASSFPAGERKNIQYF
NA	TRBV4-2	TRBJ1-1	TGTGCCAGCAGCCAACTCGACAGCTTGAACACTGAAGCTTTCTTT	CASSQLDSLNTEAFF
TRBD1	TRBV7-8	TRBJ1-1	TGTGCCAGCAGCTCGTACAGGGGGCTAAACACTGAAGCTTTCTTT	CASSSYRGLNTEAFF
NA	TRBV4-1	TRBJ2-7	TGCGCCAGCAGCCAAGAAAAAATCCAGGGGACCGACTCCTACGAGCAGTACTTC	CASSQEKIQGTDSYEQYF
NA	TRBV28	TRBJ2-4	TGTGCCAGCAGTTTAGGGGACACCAGGAACATTCAGTACTTC	CASSLGDTRNIQYF
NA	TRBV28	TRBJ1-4	TGTGCCAGCCGCCGACAGGCCGCGAATGAAAAACTGTTTTTT	CASRRQAANEKLFF
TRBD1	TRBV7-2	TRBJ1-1	TGTGCCAGCAGCCAGGGGGTTGGGGGCACTGAAGCTTTCTTT	CASSQGVGGTEAFF
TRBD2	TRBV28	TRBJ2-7	TGTGCCAGCAGTCCGTGGACTAGCGGGATCTACGAGCAGTACTTC	CASSPWTSGIYEQYF
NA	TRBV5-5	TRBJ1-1	TGTGCCAGCAGCTTGACTGGCACTGAAGCTTTCTTT	CASSLTGTEAFF
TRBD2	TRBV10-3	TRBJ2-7	TGTGCCATCAGTCCCAAGGCCAGTCCGGGGGGCGAGCAGTACTTC	CAISPKASPGGEQYF
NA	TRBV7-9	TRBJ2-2	TGTGCCAGCAGGAAGCAGGGGAACACCGGGGAGCTGTTTTTT	CASRKQGNTGELFF
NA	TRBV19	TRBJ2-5	TGTGCCAGTACCTCCTCCGGTCCAGGGTTTAGGACCCAGTACTTC	CASTSSGPGFRTQYF
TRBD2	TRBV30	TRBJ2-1	TGTGCCTGGAGTTTCGGACTAGCGGGGGTAAACAATGAGCAGTTCTTC	CAWSFGLAGVNNEQFF
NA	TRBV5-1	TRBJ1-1	TGCGCCAGCAGCCCGGGGAACACTGAAGCTTTCTTT	CASSPGNTEAFF
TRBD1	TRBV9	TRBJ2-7	TGTGCCAGCAGCGTAGAGGGACAGGGGGCCTACGAGCAGTACTTC	CASSVEGQGAYEQYF
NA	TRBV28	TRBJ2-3	TGTGCCAGCAACCTCGAGCGGGTCAACACAGATACGCAGTATTTT	CASNLERVNTDTQYF
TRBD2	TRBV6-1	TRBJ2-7	TGTGCCAGCAGACCGGGACTAGCGGGCCCGTTAGAGTACTTC	CASRPGLAGPLEYF
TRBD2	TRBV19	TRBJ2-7	TGTGCCAGTAGTAAATTCGCTAGCGGGAGTGCATCTTACGAGCAGTACTTC	CASSKFASGSASYEQYF
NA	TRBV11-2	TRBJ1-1	TGTGCCAGCAGCCCAGGGGTTATCACTGAAGCTTTCTTT	CASSPGVITEAFF
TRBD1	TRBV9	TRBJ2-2	TGTGCCAGCAGCCCAAGGGGACAGGGGGACACCGGGGAGCTGTTTTTT	CASSPRGQGDTGELFF
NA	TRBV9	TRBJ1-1	TGTGCCAGCAGCGTATCGGGGAACACTGAAGCTTTCTTT	CASSVSGNTEAFF
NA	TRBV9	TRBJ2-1	TGTGCCAGCAACGGGGGAGCAGAGTACAATGAGCAGTTCTTC	CASNGGAEYNEQFF
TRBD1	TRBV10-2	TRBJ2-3	TGCGCCAGCAGTGGGGACAGGGGGCGAACAGATACGCAGTATTTT	CASSGDRGRTDTQYF
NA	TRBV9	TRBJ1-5	TGTGCCAGCAGCGGAGAATACAGACGGGGGTACAAAAATCAGCCCCAGCATTTT	CASSGEYRRGYKNQPQHF
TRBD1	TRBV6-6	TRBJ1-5	TGTGCCACCTTGAGAGGGGGCGCGGGGAATCAGCCCCAGCATTTT	CATLRGGAGNQPQHF
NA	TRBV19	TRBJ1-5	TGTGCCAGGAGCCTAAGCGCAGGGAATGGTAGCAATCAGCCCCAGCATTTT	CARSLSAGNGSNQPQHF
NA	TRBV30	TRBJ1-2	TGTGCCTGGTCTCCCGGGGGGCTGAGCTATGGCTACACCTTC	CAWSPGGLSYGYTF
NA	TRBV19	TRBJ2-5	TGTGCCAGTAGTCCCGGGATTCAAGAGACCCAGTACTTC	CASSPGIQETQYF
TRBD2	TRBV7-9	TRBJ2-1	TGTGCCAGCAGCCCAAGACTAGCGGGGGGGCAGACCTACAATGAGCAGTTCTTC	CASSPRLAGGQTYNEQFF
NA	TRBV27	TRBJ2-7	TGTGCCAGCAGTTTAAGACAGGCCTACGAGCAGTACTTC	CASSLRQAYEQYF
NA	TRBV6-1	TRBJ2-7	TGTGCCACGCAGTTGAGGAGGGATTCCTACGAGCAGTACTTC	CATQLRRDSYEQYF
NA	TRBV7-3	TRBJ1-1	TGTGCCAGCAGCGTCACCTACCTCGGAGGGGGGGCCAACACTGAAGCTTTCTTT	CASSVTYLGGGANTEAFF
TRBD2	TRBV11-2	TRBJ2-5	TGTGCCAGCAGCTTAGAACGTCCTAGCGGGAACTTCCAAGAGACCCAGTACTTC	CASSLERPSGNFQETQYF
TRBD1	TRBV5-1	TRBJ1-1	TGCGCCAGCAGCTTGGTCTACAGGGGGCGAACTGAAGCTTTCTTT	CASSLVYRGRTEAFF
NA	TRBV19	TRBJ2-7	TGTGCCAGTAGTGGGGAAGACAGGTATCTCCACGAGCAGTACTTC	CASSGEDRYLHEQYF
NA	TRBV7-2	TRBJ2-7	TGTGCCAGCATCAGGGTGGGCGGGACCCCCTACGAGCAGTACTTC	CASIRVGGTPYEQYF
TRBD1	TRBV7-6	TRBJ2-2	TGTGCCAGCAGCTTAAGTAGGGGGCGGAGCACCGGGGAGCTGTTTTTT	CASSLSRGRSTGELFF
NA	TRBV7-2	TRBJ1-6	TGTGCCAGCAGCCTCGGCGGGGACGGGACGGGGTGGGCCCTCCACTTT	CASSLGGDGTGWALHF
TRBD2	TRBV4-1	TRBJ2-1	TGCGCCAGCAGCCAAGGGCCTAGCGGGAGAAGGTTAAGGAATGAGCAGTTCTTC	CASSQGPSGRRLRNEQFF